This T cell receptor beta chain is drawn from a study of cytomegalovirus exposure and HLA in healthy donors. Study-level points and caveats: Most TCRs appeared rarely, but some public TCRs recurred in many donors.

To note about this clone: The antigen is unknown.

This CDR3 contains 17 residues. V lost 3 bases, J lost 5 bases, and 12 bases stayed unmatched. Germline CDR1 is LGHNA and CDR2 is YNFKEQ. This table comes from immunoSEQ multiplex PCR, and its TCRdb copy is limited to in-frame clones, with some not included. The table shows 110,000 or so clones, with about 88% occurring only once. The specimen was PBMCs. The genes are TRBV4-2 and TRBJ1-4, with 7 bases matching TRBD1. The TCR originated in a man aged 18-30 years in good health and CMV-seropositive. The CDR3: CASSHLAEGQLNEKLFF. As DNA, the CDR3 is TGTGCCAGCAGCCATTTAGCGGAGGGACAGCTAAATGAAAAACTGTTTTTT.